The next 17 T cell receptor beta chains were all read from a single sample in a study of neoadjuvant anti-PD-1 for oral cavity cancer. Time point of the sample: after neoadjuvant nivolumab, at surgical resection. Repertoires were generated with immunoSEQ multiplex PCR, while TCRdb's copy carries only in-frame clones and drops some. Of over 20,000 clones in the sample, more than 20% were seen once. The starting material was tumor tissue, obtained after nivolumab (anti-PD-1) treatment. The receptor source for this set is a person aged 40 to 85 with oral cavity squamous cell carcinoma.

V and J are TRBV5-3 and TRBJ1-2, with TRBD1 matching 7 bases. TRBV5-3 is annotated as an ORF whose role is uncertain. The CDR3 extends over 13 amino acids. J lost 2 bases, V lost 4 bases, and 2 bases had no gene match. The CDR3 loop reads CARSEGQNYGYTF. CDR3 nucleotide sequence: TGTGCCAGAAGCGAGGGACAGAACTATGGCTACACCTTC.

There are a few counts of this clone. The J gene is TRBJ1-6, the V gene TRBV14; D unclear. The V end was cut by 1 base, the J end by 0 bases, with 7 bases between. Germline loops: CDR1 SGHDN, CDR2 FVKESK. The CDR3 is 16 amino acids. The CDR3 loop is CASSQASGSYNSPLHF. The DNA of the CDR3 is TGTGCCAGCAGCCAAGCATCCGGCTCCTATAATTCACCCCTCCACTTT.

The gene calls are TRBV7-3 and TRBJ2-2, with a weak D call TRBD1 (6 bases). The ends were cut back, 4 bases at V and 3 bases at J, with 9 bases in the middle. Germline CDR1 and CDR2: SGHTA and FQGTGA. The CDR3 is made up of 14 amino acids. CDR3 sequence (DNA): TGTGCCAGCAGCTCCCAGGGGCACACCGGGGAGCTGTTTTTT. The encoded protein is CASSSQGHTGELFF.

This clone was counted between two and nine times. The chain couples TRBV5-4 to TRBJ2-5; D tentatively reads TRBD1 or TRBD2 (5 bases each). V was cut by 4 bases and J by 5 bases, with 21 bases left in between. This CDR3 is 16 amino acids long. Germline CDR1 reads SGHNT; CDR2 reads YYREEE (reference sequence). The CDR3 is CASSPERRGVGETQYF. The CDR3 DNA reads as TGTGCCAGCAGCCCCGAGCGGAGAGGGGTCGGGGAGACCCAGTACTTC.

This clone was seen more than once but under ten times. At one end, the junction sequence differs from germline, possibly due to a read error. V and J are TRBV11-2 and TRBJ1-2, with D possibly TRBD1 on 5 matching bases. This CDR3 region has 11 residues. Germline V CDR1 and CDR2: SGHAT, FQNNGV. CDR3 nucleotide sequence: TGTGCCAGCAGCCTAAGACGGGACCCATTCTTC. Protein: CASSLRRDPFF.

The rearrangement uses TRBV7-8 and TRBJ2-7; 9 bases agree with TRBD2. There are 17 residues in the CDR3. CDR1 is SGHVS and CDR2 is FQNEAQ in the germline V gene. With V trimmed by 5 bases and J by 3 bases, 14 bases remained unmatched. The CDR3 coding sequence is TGTGCCAGCAGCACCGAGAGGAGACTAGCGGACAGCTACGAGCAGTACTTC. This encodes CASSTERRLADSYEQYF.

This chain links TRBV9 with TRBJ2-1; 10 nucleotides match TRBD2. In germline, CDR1 is SGDLS, CDR2 YYNGEE. This CDR3 comprises 15 residues. Losses at the gene ends were 0 bases for V and 5 bases for J; bases not matched to a gene: 2. The CDR3 reads CASSVGSGGHNEQFF. The CDR3 DNA sequence: TGTGCCAGCAGCGTAGGTAGCGGGGGGCACAATGAGCAGTTCTTC.

The chain recombines TRBV28 with TRBJ2-3; D is undetermined. CDR1 MDHEN and CDR2 SYDVKM come from the germline V gene. The V end lost 3 bases, the J end lost 7 bases, and 11 bases lay between the germline ends. CDR3 length: 13 amino acids. CDR3 residues: CASSLLQGNTQYF. In DNA, the CDR3 is TGTGCCAGCAGTTTGCTACAAGGGAATACGCAGTATTTT.

This clone was seen a handful of times. The rearrangement joins TRBV7-9 to TRBJ1-2; the match to TRBD1 covers 9 bases. This CDR3 comprises 15 residues. Germline V gene lookup returns CDR1 SEHNR and CDR2 FQNEAQ (reference sequence). Trimming cost V 5 bases and J 5 bases; bases outside gene matches: 9. CDR3 sequence: CASSAGGQGLYGYTF. CDR3 DNA: TGTGCCAGCAGCGCGGGGGGACAGGGACTTTATGGCTACACCTTC. Full variable domain (missing parts from reference TRBV7-9 and TRBJ1-2): DTGVSQNPRHKITKRGQNVTFRCDPISEHNRLYWYRQTLGQGPEFLTYFQNEAQLEKSRLLSDRFSAERPKGSFSTLEIQRTEQGDSAMYLCASSAGGQGLYGYTFGSGTRLTVV.

This clone showed up just a few times. The DNA of the CDR3 is TGCGCCAGCAGCTTGGCCCTGGTGACTGAAGCTTTCTTT. Translated: CASSLALVTEAFF. V gene TRBV5-1 combines with J gene TRBJ1-1; D gene ambiguous. V was clipped by 0 bases and J by 5 bases, with 8 bases between them. From germline, CDR1 is SGHRS and CDR2 YFSETQ. The CDR3 covers 13 residues.

This clone was counted only a few times. The chain is built from TRBV2 and TRBJ2-5; tentatively, D is TRBD1 (6 bases). CDR3 length equals 16 residues. CDR1 is SNHLY, CDR2 FYNNEI, per germline. The V gene lost 2 bases and the J gene lost 1 base, with 14 bases spanning the gap. The CDR3 DNA follows: TGTGCCAGCAGTGAACAGGGGTTGTCGATCCAAGAGACCCAGTACTTC. As protein: CASSEQGLSIQETQYF.

This chain links TRBV7-3 with TRBJ2-5, with 7 bases aligning to TRBD2. Germline CDR1 is SGHTA and CDR2 is FQGTGA. With V trimmed by 6 bases and J by 7 bases, 5 bases remained unmatched. The CDR3 spans 12 residues. The CDR3 is CASSPGLPTQYF. CDR3 DNA: TGTGCCAGCAGTCCGGGACTACCGACCCAGTACTTC.

The table lists this clone with a few counts. This rearrangement joins TRBV30 to TRBJ2-7; 10 bases fit TRBD1. After removal of 5 bases from V and 5 bases from J, the junction contained 0 bases not matched to a gene. This CDR3 contains 11 residues. Per germline, CDR1 GTSNPN and CDR2 SVGIG (reference sequence). CDR3 in DNA: TGTGCCTGGGGGACAGGGGACGAGCAGTACTTC. Its protein product is CAWGTGDEQYF. Filled out from reference TRBV30 and TRBJ2-7, the complete variable domain reads SQTIHQWPATLVQPVGSPLSLECTVEGTSNPNLYWYRQAAGRGLQLLFYSVGIGQISSEVPQNLSASRPQDRQFILSSKKLLLSDSGFYLCAWGTGDEQYFGPGTRLTVT.

This clone was seen only a few times. The rearrangement joins TRBV9 to TRBJ2-2; 13 bases are shared with TRBD2. The V gene end was trimmed by 4 bases and the J gene end by 7 bases; junction bases not matched to a gene: 10. CDR3 length: 17 residues. Germline CDR1 is SGDLS and CDR2 is YYNGEE. The CDR3, as DNA: TGTGCCAGCAGCCTTTTGGGACTAGCGGGACGCGTCGGGGAGCTGTTTTTT. Protein sequence: CASSLLGLAGRVGELFF. Together with reference TRBV9 and TRBJ2-2, the CDR3 gives the full variable domain: DSGVTQTPKHLITATGQRVTLRCSPRSGDLSVYWYQQSLDQGLQFLIQYYNGEERAKGNILERFSAQQFPDLHSELNLSSLELGDSALYFCASSLLGLAGRVGELFFGEGSRLTVL.

There are a few counts of this clone. This chain uses TRBV4-1 with TRBJ1-1; TRBD1 is a possible D gene (5 bases). The germline V gene has CDR1 MGHRA and CDR2 YSYEKL. With 3 bases removed from V and 5 bases from J, the gap between germline ends came to 16 bases. CDR3 length equals 15 residues. The CDR3 sequence: CASSQVQGGGTEAFF. For the CDR3, the DNA is TGCGCCAGCAGCCAGGTGCAGGGCGGGGGAACTGAAGCTTTCTTT.

The rearrangement uses TRBV7-9 and TRBJ1-1; D is perhaps TRBD1 (5 bases). CDR3 length: 14 residues. V lost 3 bases and J lost 5, with 13 bases in between. Germline assignment: CDR1 SEHNR and CDR2 FQNEAQ (reference sequence). The CDR3 nucleotides are TGTGCCAGCAGCTTCGCCTCGAAGGGGACTGAAGCTTTCTTT. Translating it yields CASSFASKGTEAFF.

The chain employs TRBV5-6 and TRBJ2-5; 8 nucleotides line up with TRBD2. With V trimmed by 1 base and J by 0 bases, 5 bases remained unmatched. The germline V gene has CDR1 SGHDT and CDR2 YYEEEE. CDR3 length equals 16 residues. DNA for the CDR3: TGTGCCAGCAGCTTGAAAAGCGGGGGCCACCAAGAGACCCAGTACTTC. Its protein is CASSLKSGGHQETQYF.